These 4 T cell receptor beta chains came from one sample sequenced in a study of shared clonotypes between healthy human individuals (dated by TCRdb to 2020 to 2021). The method was the immunoSEQ multiplex PCR assay. In its TCRdb copy, this immuneACCESS table keeps in-frame sequences only and misses some clones. Where compared with another copy, unresolved V genes explain less than half of these, and the others have no known cause. The sample has roughly 2 million clones on record, nearly 97% of them singletons. The ten largest clones take up roughly 0.13% of the sample. Sequencing was performed on naive CD4+ T cells sorted from blood. The meaning of the sample's cell subset or site label: CD45RA+ positively selected. The origin of the receptors is a man aged 18 to 30 in good health.

V usage is TRBV2 and J usage is TRBJ1-4; D not certain. Trimming shortened V by 5 bases and J by 0 bases, and 13 bases separated the two germline ends. Germline CDR1 and CDR2: SNHLY and FYNNEI. The CDR3 loop spans 16 amino acids. The CDR3 bases are TGTGCCAGCAGTAAGGACTTTGGAGCAACTAATGAAAAACTGTTTTTT. Its translation: CASSKDFGATNEKLFF.

The chain joins TRBV5-1 to TRBJ2-7, with D possibly being TRBD1 (5 bases). With 4 bases removed from V and 0 bases from J, the gap between germline ends came to 11 bases. The CDR3 is 14 amino acids. CDR1 is SGHRS and CDR2 is YFSETQ in the germline V gene. CDR3 coding DNA: TGCGCCAGCAGCGTTCCGGACAACTCCTACGAGCAGTACTTC. Protein product: CASSVPDNSYEQYF. The full variable domain, in which reference TRBV5-1 and TRBJ2-7 provide the parts outside the CDR3, is KAGVTQTPRYLIKTRGQQVTLSCSPISGHRSVSWYQQTPGQGLQFLFEYFSETQRNKGNFPGRFSGRQFSNSRSEMNVSTLELGDSALYLCASSVPDNSYEQYFGPGTRLTVT.

The CDR3: CATTRTGTYGYTF. The CDR3 DNA follows: TGTGCCACCACAAGGACAGGGACCTATGGCTACACCTTC. This rearrangement joins TRBV10-3 to TRBJ1-2; 8 bases agree with TRBD1. Per germline, CDR1 ENHRY and CDR2 SYGVKD. This CDR3 spans 13 amino acids. With V trimmed by 10 bases and J by 4 bases, 8 bases remained unmatched.

As to this clone: The sample contains more than one DNA sequence encoding this CDR3. V usage is TRBV18 and J usage is TRBJ1-1; the D is unclear. The germline V gene encodes CDR1 KGHSH and CDR2 LQKENI. This CDR3 spans 13 amino acids. Trimming pared 3 bases from V and 0 bases from J, leaving 5 bases between. CDR3 nucleotides: TGTGCCAGCTCACCGAGAATGAACACTGAAGCTTTCTTT. Translated: CASSPRMNTEAFF.